Listed below are T cell receptor beta chains from one sample, sequenced in a study of PD-1 blockade in classical Hodgkin lymphoma. Sequenced by immunoSEQ multiplex PCR; TCRdb stores in-frame clones only, minus some. The data hold around 6,200 clones, with roughly 67% observed a single time. The source material was CD8+ T cells from blood, sampled before the fourth cycle of nivolumab. The source of these receptors is a human donor with classical Hodgkin lymphoma. Each CDR3 is given with its conserved first and last residue. D genes are given only for firm matches. Some rows have no size entry. The others give once, few or many, or a class for an expanded clone.

DNA	CDR3	J	size	V	D
TGTGCCAGCAGTTTCCAAACAGGGGGGAACACTGAAGCTTTCTTT	CASSFQTGGNTEAFF	TRBJ1-1	NA	TRBV6-5	TRBD1
TGCGCCAGCAGCCCTCCCCGGCAGGGGGTGAACACTGAAGCTTTCTTT	CASSPPRQGVNTEAFF	TRBJ1-1	NA	TRBV4-1	TRBD1
TGTGCCAGCAGCCGAGGGGCGGCCTATGAGGCCCAGTACTTC	CASSRGAAYEAQYF	TRBJ2-5	NA	TRBV9	NA
TGTGCCAGCAGCTCATATTTAGGAGGGGCTTCCGAAGAGACCCAGTACTTC	CASSSYLGGASEETQYF	TRBJ2-5	NA	TRBV7-2	NA
TGTGCCAGCAGGGAAGGGGTCTACGAGCAGTACTTC	CASREGVYEQYF	TRBJ2-7	few	TRBV2	NA
TGTGCCAGCAGTAGCCTACAGGGGCTTCGCTACAATGAGCAGTTCTTC	CASSSLQGLRYNEQFF	TRBJ2-1	NA	TRBV27	TRBD1
TGCGCCAGCAGCTTGGGGGCTGGGGCGTACCAAGAGACCCAGTACTTC	CASSLGAGAYQETQYF	TRBJ2-5	NA	TRBV5-1	NA
TGTGCCAGCAGCGTAGGTGGAACTAGGTACGAGCAGTACTTC	CASSVGGTRYEQYF	TRBJ2-7	NA	TRBV9	NA
TGTGCCAGCACAGGACTAGCGAAGTCGGACGAGCAGTACTTC	CASTGLAKSDEQYF	TRBJ2-7	NA	TRBV6-5	TRBD2
TGTGCCAGCAGTTACTCATGGTTAGGGGAGGGCGATGAGCAGTTCTTC	CASSYSWLGEGDEQFF	TRBJ2-1	NA	TRBV6-6	TRBD2
TGTGCCAGCGGTTGGAAGTCGGAGGTCTTC	CASGWKSEVF	TRBJ1-2	NA	TRBV27	NA
TGTGCCAGCAGTGCGGGGAACACCATATATTTT	CASSAGNTIYF	TRBJ1-3	NA	TRBV27	NA
TGTGCCAGCAGCTTAAACGGTCACCTCTCCTACGAGCAGTACTTC	CASSLNGHLSYEQYF	TRBJ2-7	NA	TRBV11-1	NA
TGTGCCAGCAGCCCAGGAGGGCTCGGTCACGAGCAGTACTTC	CASSPGGLGHEQYF	TRBJ2-7	NA	TRBV11-3	NA
TGTGCCAGCAGCTTCAAGTTGTCAGATACGCAGTATTTT	CASSFKLSDTQYF	TRBJ2-3	NA	TRBV7-6	NA
TGTGCCAGCAGCGAGGGAGACGGTTCCTACGAGCAGTACTTC	CASSEGDGSYEQYF	TRBJ2-7	NA	TRBV9	NA
TGTGCCAGCAGTGCGATAGGCTACGAGCAGTACTTC	CASSAIGYEQYF	TRBJ2-7	NA	TRBV27	NA
TGTGCCAGCAGTTTGCTCAGGGTTACTACAGATACGCAGTATTTT	CASSLLRVTTDTQYF	TRBJ2-3	once	TRBV27	NA
TGTGCCAGCAGTGTAGGCAACACTGAAGCTTTCTTT	CASSVGNTEAFF	TRBJ1-1	NA	TRBV27	NA
TGTGCCAGCTGCCTGCGGGGGGGACTTGAGACCCAGTACTTC	CASCLRGGLETQYF	TRBJ2-5	NA	TRBV21-1	NA
TGCGCCAGCAGCCATCCGGGACCTCTGATTGCTTTCTTT	CASSHPGPLIAFF	TRBJ1-1	NA	TRBV4-1	NA
TGTGCCAGCAGCGCAAACCGGGACAGGGATTTCTATGGCTACACCTTC	CASSANRDRDFYGYTF	TRBJ1-2	NA	TRBV9	TRBD1
TGTGCCAGCAGTTGGACGGCGAATGAGCAGTTCTTC	CASSWTANEQFF	TRBJ2-1	NA	TRBV6-6	NA
TGTGCCAGCAGTGAAGAGAATTGGCAGGGTGGATACGAGCAGTACTTC	CASSEENWQGGYEQYF	TRBJ2-7	NA	TRBV2	NA
TGTGCCAGCAGCTTGGTCGGAGGAGGGGCCAACGTCCTGACTTTC	CASSLVGGGANVLTF	TRBJ2-6	NA	TRBV5-6	NA
TGCGCCAGCAGCCCGTTAGGACAGGCGTATGCGGACACCATATATTTT	CASSPLGQAYADTIYF	TRBJ1-3	NA	TRBV4-3	TRBD1
TGTGCCAGCACCCGAGGTAGTAGCGGGGGGCAAGAGACCCAGTACTTC	CASTRGSSGGQETQYF	TRBJ2-5	NA	TRBV5-6	TRBD2
TGTGCCAGCAGTTTTTGGAACCCCGGGGAGATGGAAAAAGAGACCCAGTACTTC	CASSFWNPGEMEKETQYF	TRBJ2-5	NA	TRBV27	NA
TGTGCCAGCAGCCGTCGGGACAGCTACAATGAGCAGTTCTTC	CASSRRDSYNEQFF	TRBJ2-1	NA	TRBV27	TRBD1
TGTGCCAGCAACAAGCTGACAGGGGGGCCGCGGAACAATGAGCAGTTCTTC	CASNKLTGGPRNNEQFF	TRBJ2-1	NA	TRBV19	TRBD1
TGTGCCAGCAGCTTATACCCCCACACCGGGGAGCTGTTTTTT	CASSLYPHTGELFF	TRBJ2-2	NA	TRBV7-2	NA
TGTGCCTGGAGTCGGGCAAGCGGGAGGTCCGATGAGCAGTTCTTC	CAWSRASGRSDEQFF	TRBJ2-1	NA	TRBV30	TRBD2
TGTGCCAGCAGCTTAGTTGGAGCTCGGAACTATGGCTACACCTTC	CASSLVGARNYGYTF	TRBJ1-2	NA	TRBV7-9	NA
TGTGCCATCGGGGACAGACTCTACAATGAGCAGTTCTTC	CAIGDRLYNEQFF	TRBJ2-1	NA	TRBV7-9	TRBD1
TGTGCCAGCAGCCCCGGACAGGGGACGGGAACTGAAGCTTTCTTT	CASSPGQGTGTEAFF	TRBJ1-1	NA	TRBV7-6	TRBD1
TGTGCCAGTAGTATTACCAAATCGGGTGAGCAGTACTTC	CASSITKSGEQYF	TRBJ2-7	NA	TRBV19	NA
TGCGCCAGCAGCGACCGACAGCCTAGCAATCAGCCCCAGCATTTT	CASSDRQPSNQPQHF	TRBJ1-5	few	TRBV4-1	NA
TGCGCCAGCAGCCCGTGGAGGGGGCCAGATACGCAGTATTTT	CASSPWRGPDTQYF	TRBJ2-3	NA	TRBV4-1	NA
TGTGCCAGCTCACGCCTAGCGGGAGTCAACTACGAGCAGTACTTC	CASSRLAGVNYEQYF	TRBJ2-7	NA	TRBV18	TRBD2
TGTGCCAGCAGCCCACCCCCGCTTGGGGATGAGCAGTTCTTC	CASSPPPLGDEQFF	TRBJ2-1	NA	TRBV9	NA
TGCGCCAGCAGCTGGACCCAGGGTTACGAGCAGTACTTC	CASSWTQGYEQYF	TRBJ2-7	NA	TRBV5-1	NA
TGTGCCAGCAGCCAAGGCAGGGGGTACGAGCAGTACTTC	CASSQGRGYEQYF	TRBJ2-7	NA	TRBV27	TRBD1
TGTGCCAGCAGCTTATTGGTGTCTATCTCTAAGGAGCAGTACTTC	CASSLLVSISKEQYF	TRBJ2-7	NA	TRBV11-2	NA
TGCGCCAGCAGCCAGGGGACAGGGGGTGAAGGGGGAGAGACCCAGTACTTC	CASSQGTGGEGGETQYF	TRBJ2-5	NA	TRBV4-1	TRBD1
TGTGCCAGCAGCCAAGATTTAATGTCATACGAGCAGTACTTC	CASSQDLMSYEQYF	TRBJ2-7	few	TRBV4-2	NA
TGTGCCAGCAGCCCCGGGCCGAACTACGAGCAGTACTTC	CASSPGPNYEQYF	TRBJ2-7	NA	TRBV7-9	NA
TGTGCCAGCAGCTTAGCCGGGGGGGCTAAGACAGATACGCAGTATTTT	CASSLAGGAKTDTQYF	TRBJ2-3	NA	TRBV7-8	TRBD2
TGTGCCAGCTCGACGATGGACGGCTACGAGCAGTACTTC	CASSTMDGYEQYF	TRBJ2-7	NA	TRBV7-3	NA
TGTGCCAGCTCACTTCCGGGACAGCGTTATAACGGCTACACCTTC	CASSLPGQRYNGYTF	TRBJ1-2	NA	TRBV18	TRBD1
TGTGCCAGTAGTATATCCGCTATGCCAGTCCTTAGCAATCAGCCCCAGCATTTT	CASSISAMPVLSNQPQHF	TRBJ1-5	NA	TRBV19	NA
TGTGCCAGCAGCTTAATCGCTAGCGGGAAAGGTGGGGCCAACGTCCTGACTTTC	CASSLIASGKGGANVLTF	TRBJ2-6	NA	TRBV7-9	TRBD2
TGTGCCAGCAGCCCTACAGGGCCCGGGGAGCTGTTTTTT	CASSPTGPGELFF	TRBJ2-2	NA	TRBV7-3	NA
TGTGCCAGCAGTGCAAGCCGGTGGGAGACCCAGTACTTC	CASSASRWETQYF	TRBJ2-5	NA	TRBV27	NA
TGCGCCAGCAGCCAAGATTGGTCGGCAGGACGGGGGGAGGGCTACGAGCAGTACTTC	CASSQDWSAGRGEGYEQYF	TRBJ2-7	NA	TRBV4-1	TRBD2
TGTGCCAGCAGTTTAGCGGGACCTTACGAGCAGTACTTC	CASSLAGPYEQYF	TRBJ2-7	NA	TRBV27	NA
TGTGCCAGCAGTGAAAGTGGGGGCCCCCTCCACTTT	CASSESGGPLHF	TRBJ1-6	NA	TRBV6-1	NA
TGTGCCAGCAGTGTATCCTCGGTTTATGGCTACACCTTC	CASSVSSVYGYTF	TRBJ1-2	NA	TRBV25-1	NA
TGTGCCAGCGGGACACCACTAGCGGGAGTGGGTGAGACCCAGTACTTC	CASGTPLAGVGETQYF	TRBJ2-5	NA	TRBV27	TRBD2
TGTGCCAGCAGCCATAATCCGACAGGATATAATTCACCCCTCCACTTT	CASSHNPTGYNSPLHF	TRBJ1-6	NA	TRBV5-4	NA
TGTGCCAGCAGTCCCCCCGGACACCTAACGGACACCTACGAGCAGTACTTC	CASSPPGHLTDTYEQYF	TRBJ2-7	NA	TRBV27	NA